Listed below are T cell receptor beta chains from one sample, sequenced in a study of early T cells in non-severe SARS-CoV-2 infection. MiXCR was run by TCRdb on the 5' RACE reads, yielding one entry per CDR3 protein. This sample has over 85,000 distinct CDR3 sequences; 10% to 15% occur once, and the top ten carry about 3.8%. This specimen was whole blood, taken at baseline. The source is an adult who was a healthcare worker with PCR-confirmed SARS-CoV-2 infection or an uninfected control (not recorded which). CDR3s include the opening cysteine and the closing phenylalanine or tryptophan. The order of the fields is CDR3 length, clone size, V gene, D gene, J gene, CDR3 DNA, CDR3 protein. A D gene is named only where the DNA matches it firmly. Not every row has a clone size; where given, it reads once, few, many or a size class.

>16|.|TRBV6-1|TRBD1|TRBJ2-1
TGTGCCAGCAGTGGGCGACAGGGGAGAGTCCACAATGAGCAGTTCTTC
CASSGRQGRVHNEQFF
>18|.|TRBV25-1|.|TRBJ2-6
TGTGCCAGCAGTCCCGGGGCGGACACCTCCTCTGGGGCCAACGTCCTGACTTTC
CASSPGADTSSGANVLTF
>15|many|TRBV7-3|TRBD2|TRBJ2-1
TGTGCCAGCAGCTTAGGCGGGAGAAGCAACAATGAGCAGTTCTTC
CASSLGGRSNNEQFF
>14|few|TRBV12-3/TRBV12-4|.|TRBJ2-1
TGTGCCAGCAGTTCCCCCACGACAGGTAGAAGACAGTTCTTC
CASSSPTTGRRQFF
>15|many|TRBV12-3/TRBV12-4|TRBD1|TRBJ2-1
TGTGCCAGCAGTTCAAGGACAGGGGCTAACAATGAGCAGTTCTTC
CASSSRTGANNEQFF
>19|.|TRBV4-1|TRBD2|TRBJ2-7
TGCGCCAGCAGCCAAGTTTCGCTACTAGCGGGAGGGGCCTCCTACGAGCAGTACTTC
CASSQVSLLAGGASYEQYF
>15|.|TRBV21-1|.|TRBJ2-7
TGTGCCAGCAGCATCGTGACACCGGAGATGTACGAGCAGTACTTC
CASSIVTPEMYEQYF
>13|.|TRBV2|TRBD1|TRBJ2-1
TGTGCCAGGGGGGACAGGGATTACAATGAGCAGTTCTTC
CARGDRDYNEQFF
>13|.|TRBV10-3|.|TRBJ1-1
TGTGCCATCAGCGGACAGTTGAACACTGAAGCTTTCTTT
CAISGQLNTEAFF
>13|.|TRBV20-1|.|TRBJ1-5
TGCAGTGCTAGTCAGACAGGCAATCAGCCCCAGCATTTT
CSASQTGNQPQHF
>15|.|TRBV4-1|.|TRBJ2-4
TGCGCCAGCAGCCAAGTTTTTGCAGGGAAAAACATTCAGTACTTC
CASSQVFAGKNIQYF
>13|few|TRBV11-2|.|TRBJ2-6
TGTGCCAGCAGACTCTCTGGGGCCAACGTCCTGACTTTC
CASRLSGANVLTF
>15|.|TRBV9|TRBD2|TRBJ2-5
TGTGCCAGCAGCGCGAGCGGGACCCCCCAAGAGACCCAGTACTTC
CASSASGTPQETQYF
>21|.|TRBV19|TRBD2|TRBJ2-1
TGTGCCAGTAGTATAGTCGGCCTTAGCCCAGCGGGAGGTGGTTCCTACAATGAGCAGTTCTTC
CASSIVGLSPAGGGSYNEQFF
>15|few|TRBV10-1|TRBD2|TRBJ2-1
TGCGCCAGCAGTGACGGGCGGGAGGCGTACAATGAGCAGTTCTTC
CASSDGREAYNEQFF
>13|few|TRBV7-9|TRBD1|TRBJ1-1
TGTGCCAGCAGCCTACAGGGGGAAACTGAAGCTTTCTTT
CASSLQGETEAFF